This TCR beta chain appears in the sequencing data of a study of T cells after yellow fever vaccination. Trimming at V came to 3 bases and at J to 5 bases, leaving 6 bases not matched to a gene. Looked up from germline, CDR1 is DFQATT and CDR2 is SNEGSKA (reference sequence). The CDR3 has 14 residues. A single record per CDR3 protein comes from TCRdb applying MiXCR to the 5' RACE reads. The sample consists of a few hundred thousand distinct CDR3 sequences, roughly 4.3% of them appearing once. Study-level results: Once the booster was given, most primary-vaccination clones reappeared, at about 96% for CD4 and 88% for CD8. Among all clonotypes, a small share was observed in both CD4 and CD8 compartments. Compared with primary, the secondary response was weaker and peaked at day 5, not 15.

Notes on this clonotype: Its antigen is not identified.

The gene calls are TRBV20-1 and TRBJ1-5; TRBD1 matches 8 bases. The receptor was derived from a man between 18 and 35 years old who received the YFV17D yellow fever vaccine. Material: PBMCs, obtained 5 days after the yellow fever booster vaccination. In nucleotides, the CDR3 is TGCAGTGCTAGGGACAGGGTGGGGGATCAGCCCCAGCATTTT. Translation gives CSARDRVGDQPQHF.